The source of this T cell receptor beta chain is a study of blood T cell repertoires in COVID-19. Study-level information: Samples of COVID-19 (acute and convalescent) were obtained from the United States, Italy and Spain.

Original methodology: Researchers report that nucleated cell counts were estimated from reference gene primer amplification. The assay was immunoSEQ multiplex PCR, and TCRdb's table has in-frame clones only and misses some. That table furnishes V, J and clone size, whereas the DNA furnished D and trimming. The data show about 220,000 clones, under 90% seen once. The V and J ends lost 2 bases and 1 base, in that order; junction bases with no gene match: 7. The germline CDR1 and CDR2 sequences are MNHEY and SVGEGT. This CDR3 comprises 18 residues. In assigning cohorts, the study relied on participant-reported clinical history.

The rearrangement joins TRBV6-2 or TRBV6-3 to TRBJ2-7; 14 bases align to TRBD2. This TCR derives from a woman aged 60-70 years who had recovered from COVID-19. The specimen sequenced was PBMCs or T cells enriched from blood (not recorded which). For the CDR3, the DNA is TGTGCCAGCAGTTACGACCCGCGGACTAGCGGGAGGTCCTACGAGCAGTACTTC. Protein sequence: CASSYDPRTSGRSYEQYF.